The clone carrying this T cell receptor beta chain appeared a few times. Antigen specificity is unknown. This sample stems from a study of cytomegalovirus exposure and HLA in healthy donors. Study-wide points: A later analysis associated some 18,000 TCR beta sequences with HLA alleles at a 0.05 false discovery rate. Despite most TCR sequences being rare, some public TCRs occurred in many donors. About 87% or about 30% of the time was how often most TCR beta V segments were productive, according to an earlier analysis.

The CDR3 covers 14 residues. Germline loops: CDR1 LGHNA, CDR2 YNFKEQ. V was shortened by 3 bases and J by 2 bases, with 11 bases between the two germline ends. This PCR relied on a set of 60 Vbeta primers and 13 Jbeta primers. Using immunoSEQ multiplex PCR, the repertoire was profiled, and TCRdb retains in-frame clones only, with some absent. This repertoire shows about 120,000 clones, under 90% found once; its top ten account for approximately 2.2%. This chain uses TRBV4-2 with TRBJ2-7; perhaps TRBD1 as D (5 bases). Input material: PBMCs. The receptor was derived from a woman aged 40 to 50 in good health and CMV-seronegative. CDR3 in DNA: TGTGCCAGCAGCCAGAGCAGGGTGACCTACGAGCAGTACTTC. Translating gives CASSQSRVTYEQYF.